A single sample is the source of the 18 T cell receptor beta chains below, sequenced in a study of T cell responses to AZD1222 COVID-19 vaccine. Generated by immunoSEQ multiplex PCR, the TCRdb table keeps only in-frame clones and is missing some. The sample shows 130,000 or so clones, roughly 90% of them seen only once. The sequenced sample was peripheral blood, obtained on day 0 of AZD1222 vaccination. These receptors all stem from an adult in good health.

This clone appeared once. This rearrangement joins TRBV5-1 to TRBJ2-5, with 7 bases matching TRBD2. The V gene end was trimmed by 0 bases and the J gene end by 3 bases; junction bases not matched to a gene: 8. The germline V gene has CDR1 SGHRS and CDR2 YFSETQ. The length of the CDR3 is 16 residues. In DNA, the CDR3 is TGCGCCAGCAGCTTGGCCATTGCGGGAGTAAAAGAGACCCAGTACTTC. Its protein is CASSLAIAGVKETQYF.

The gene calls are TRBV6-5 and TRBJ2-1; TRBD2 matches at 9 bases. Germline V gene data show CDR1 as MNHEY and CDR2 as SVGAGI. The CDR3 loop spans 13 amino acids. The V segment lost 6 bases and the J segment 9 bases; nucleotides outside the gene matches: 6. The chain's CDR3 is CASRRGLATEQFF. The CDR3 DNA sequence: TGTGCCAGCAGGCGGGGACTAGCTACTGAGCAGTTCTTC.

The V gene is TRBV19, the J gene TRBJ1-2; 7 nucleotides line up with TRBD1. Per the germline V gene, CDR1 is LNHDA and CDR2 is SQIVND (reference sequence). Trimming at V came to 4 bases and at J to 8 bases, leaving 10 bases not matched to a gene. The CDR3 is 14 amino acids. CDR3 DNA sequence: TGTGCCAGTAGTACGAGACAGGGACCGGGAGGCTACACCTTC. Translated, it gives CASSTRQGPGGYTF.

The chain uses TRBV4-1 and TRBJ2-1; TRBD2 aligns across 12 bases. The CDR3 consists of 17 residues. Germline lookup yields CDR1 MGHRA and CDR2 YSYEKL. Trimming took 3 bases from V and 7 from J; bases not matched to a gene: 10. CDR3 sequence (DNA): TGCGCCAGCAGCCAGGCTAGCGGGAGGGCCATATTGAATGAGCAGTTCTTC. Translation gives CASSQASGRAILNEQFF.

The chain couples TRBV27 to TRBJ1-4; 7 bases are a match to TRBD1. The trim removed 6 bases at V and 7 bases at J, leaving 8 bases unmatched. Germline V lookup: CDR1 MNHEY, CDR2 SMNVEV (reference sequence). The CDR3 has 14 amino acids. The CDR3, as DNA: TGTGCCAGCAGCTCCCTGAGGGACAGTGAAAAACTGTTTTTT. It is translated as CASSSLRDSEKLFF.

The chain couples TRBV9 to TRBJ1-1, with TRBD1 identical over 7 bases. The V gene end was trimmed by 3 bases and the J gene end by 6 bases; junction bases not matched to a gene: 11. The CDR3 extends over 15 amino acids. Germline loops: CDR1 SGDLS, CDR2 YYNGEE. The CDR3 protein is CASSGTDRAFSEAFF. Here the CDR3 DNA reads TGTGCCAGCAGCGGGACCGACAGGGCGTTCTCTGAAGCTTTCTTT.

This clone was found a few times. V and J are TRBV4-3 and TRBJ1-4; a weak D match, TRBD1 (6 bases). The CDR3 runs to 16 residues. From germline, CDR1 is LGHNA and CDR2 YSLEER. Trimming left V 0 bases short and J 3 bases short, with 11 bases between. CDR3 region: CASSQDWGQANEKLFF. The CDR3 DNA reads as TGCGCCAGCAGCCAAGATTGGGGGCAAGCTAATGAAAAACTGTTTTTT.

This chain uses TRBV29-1 with TRBJ1-3, with a weak D call TRBD1 (6 bases). The germline CDR1 and CDR2 sequences are SQVTM and ANQGSEA. V gave up 6 bases and J gave up 4 bases, with 13 bases separating them. The CDR3 has 13 residues. The CDR3 DNA reads as TGCAGCGTATCCAGGACAGCGGGAAACACCATATATTTT. Its translation: CSVSRTAGNTIYF.

This rearrangement joins TRBV18 to TRBJ1-1; TRBD1 matches 8 bases. The CDR3 is 13 amino acids. The J segment lost 3 bases and the V segment lost 6 bases, leaving 3 bases of the junction unmatched. Germline V gene data show CDR1 as KGHSH and CDR2 as LQKENI. CDR3 sequence reads: CASSPDRDTEAFF. CDR3 DNA: TGTGCCAGCTCTCCGGACAGGGACACTGAAGCTTTCTTT.

The V call is TRBV7-9, the J call TRBJ2-3; the D gene is possibly TRBD2 (6 bases). Germline V gene lookup returns CDR1 SEHNR and CDR2 FQNEAQ (reference sequence). The CDR3 runs 15 residues. V was trimmed by 2 bases and J by 2 bases, leaving 11 bases between them. The CDR3 DNA sequence: TGTGCCAGCAGCTTACAGGCGGGGACCACAGATACGCAGTATTTT. Translating it yields CASSLQAGTTDTQYF.

The gene calls are TRBV1 and TRBJ1-5. TRBV1 is a pseudogene. The CDR3 sequence is 14 residues long. CDR3 residues: CTSSQSYPPKPQHF. CDR3 DNA sequence: TGCACCAGCAGCCAATCCTACCCTCCCAAGCCCCAGCATTTT.

The chain employs TRBV27 and TRBJ2-7; D is ambiguous. Trimming removed 5 bases at V and 2 bases at J, with 16 bases between. CDR3 length: 15 residues. Per germline, CDR1 MNHEY and CDR2 SMNVEV (reference sequence). DNA of the CDR3: TGTGCCAGCAGTCCCGGACGAAGGGTGGCCTACGAGCAGTACTTC. Amino acid sequence: CASSPGRRVAYEQYF.

This clone was detected only once. The chain employs TRBV9 and TRBJ2-3; D gene uncertain. V lost 0 bases and J 2 bases, leaving 7 bases between the germline ends. The CDR3 is 14 amino acids. The germline V gene encodes CDR1 SGDLS and CDR2 YYNGEE. The DNA of the CDR3 is TGTGCCAGCAGCGTAGCCCCAATCACAGATACGCAGTATTTT. Translated: CASSVAPITDTQYF. Combining the CDR3 with reference TRBV9 and TRBJ2-3 gives the whole variable domain DSGVTQTPKHLITATGQRVTLRCSPRSGDLSVYWYQQSLDQGLQFLIQYYNGEERAKGNILERFSAQQFPDLHSELNLSSLELGDSALYFCASSVAPITDTQYFGPGTRLTVL.

The rearrangement uses TRBV2 and TRBJ2-2, with D unclear. The CDR3 spans 13 residues. Germline V gene sequence: CDR1 SNHLY, CDR2 FYNNEI. V dropped 6 bases and J dropped 2 bases, with 7 bases sitting between them. In DNA form, the CDR3 reads TGTGCCAGCAGGCAGGTCAACACCGGGGAGCTGTTTTTT. It encodes CASRQVNTGELFF.

The chain links TRBV4-3 to TRBJ1-5; D not certain. Trimming pared 0 bases from V and 5 bases from J, leaving 8 bases between. Germline V gene data show CDR1 as LGHNA and CDR2 as YSLEER. CDR3 length: 14 residues. In DNA, the CDR3 is TGCGCCAGCAGCCAAGATTTGGGCGATCAGCCCCAGCATTTT. The encoded protein is CASSQDLGDQPQHF.

In DNA, the CDR3 is TGTGCCAGCAGCTTGGGGTTCCTCGTAGCGGGAGGGCAAGAGACCCAGTACTTC. This sequence encodes CASSLGFLVAGGQETQYF. The genes are TRBV5-4 and TRBJ2-5, with 11 bases that match TRBD2. The CDR3 has 18 residues. With V trimmed by 0 bases and J by 2 bases, 9 bases remained unmatched. Germline V gene lookup returns CDR1 SGHNT and CDR2 YYREEE (reference sequence).

The chain is built from TRBV7-2 and TRBJ2-3; D is undetermined. The CDR3 spans 13 residues. Trimming stripped 0 bases from V and 2 bases from J, with 3 bases between. Germline V gives CDR1 SGHTA, CDR2 FQGNSA. CDR3 DNA: TGTGCCAGCAGCTTAGCTAACACAGATACGCAGTATTTT. It specifies CASSLANTDTQYF.

The V gene is TRBV27, the J gene TRBJ2-7, with 8 bases lining up with TRBD2. The length of the CDR3 is 16 residues. Germline CDR1 is MNHEY and CDR2 is SMNVEV (reference sequence). V dropped 0 bases and J dropped 4; count of bases not matched to a gene: 8. The CDR3 DNA sequence: TGTGCCAGCAGTTTATCAATAAGCGGGGGCCGGTACGAGCAGTACTTC. It codes for CASSLSISGGRYEQYF.